The rows below give T cell receptor beta chains drawn from one sample of a study of cytomegalovirus exposure and HLA in healthy donors. Only in-frame clones appear in the TCRdb table, and some are missing; sequencing was by immunoSEQ multiplex PCR. Of approximately 180,000 clones in the sample, roughly four fifths were seen once. Sequencing used PBMCs. The receptors derive from a man between 18 and 35 years old in good health and CMV-seronegative. The CDR3 runs from the conserved cysteine through the conserved F or W. The D gene is left open where the match is weak. Clone size is not always given. Where it is, it says once, few, many or a class for expanded clones.

j_call clone_size d_call v_call cdr3_aa cdr3_nt
TRBJ2-3 NA TRBD2 TRBV5-4 CASSLGLAGGHYSSDTQYF TGTGCCAGCAGCTTGGGGCTAGCGGGGGGCCACTACTCCTCAGATACGCAGTATTTT
TRBJ1-1 NA NA TRBV7-8 CASSLPGMNTEAFF TGTGCCAGCAGCTTACCGGGGATGAACACTGAAGCTTTCTTT
TRBJ2-7 NA TRBD2 TRBV19 CASSIASGSSYEQYF TGTGCCAGTAGTATAGCTAGCGGTAGCTCCTACGAGCAGTACTTC
TRBJ2-3 NA NA TRBV4-1 CASSQGGAGDTQYF TGCGCCAGCAGCCAGGGGGGGGCGGGAGATACGCAGTATTTT
TRBJ2-4 few TRBD2 TRBV4-3 CASSQEGTHTGGIQYF TGCGCCAGCAGCCAAGAAGGGACTCACACGGGGGGCATTCAGTACTTC
TRBJ1-3 NA NA TRBV28 CASNPAGGGLSGNTIYF TGTGCCAGCAACCCGGCGGGAGGGGGGCTTTCTGGAAACACCATATATTTT
TRBJ1-6 NA NA TRBV19 CASSIIGRDSPLHF TGTGCCAGTAGTATAATCGGGCGGGATTCACCCCTCCACTTT
TRBJ2-5 NA NA TRBV7-8 CASSLALGRQETQYF TGTGCCAGCAGCTTAGCGCTCGGCAGGCAAGAGACCCAGTACTTC
TRBJ1-1 NA NA TRBV18 CASSPASPVLRTEAFF TGTGCCAGCTCACCAGCCTCTCCGGTCCTTCGGACTGAAGCTTTCTTT
TRBJ2-1 NA NA TRBV19 CASTRLVGDSYNEQFF TGTGCCAGTACCCGACTAGTAGGGGACAGCTACAATGAGCAGTTCTTC
TRBJ2-4 NA TRBD1 TRBV30 CAWTPQGPKNIQYF TGTGCCTGGACGCCACAGGGGCCCAAAAACATTCAGTACTTC
TRBJ1-1 NA NA TRBV23-1 CASSHQEGGNTEAFF TGCGCCAGCAGTCATCAGGAGGGCGGGAACACTGAAGCTTTCTTT
TRBJ1-2 once TRBD1 TRBV2 CASSTTGGYGYTF TGTGCCAGCAGTACCACAGGGGGCTATGGCTACACCTTC
TRBJ2-7 NA TRBD1 TRBV14 CASSYRGPYEQYF TGTGCCAGCAGCTACAGGGGGCCCTACGAGCAGTACTTC
TRBJ2-5 few NA TRBV20-1 CSANRGETQYF TGCAGTGCTAATCGGGGGGAGACCCAGTACTTC
TRBJ1-3 NA TRBD1 TRBV2 CASCRDRGPGNTIYF TGTGCCAGCTGCCGGGACAGGGGTCCTGGAAACACCATATATTTT
TRBJ2-5 NA TRBD2 TRBV4-2 CASSQVGLAGVETQYF TGTGCCAGCAGCCAAGTTGGTCTAGCGGGAGTAGAGACCCAGTACTTC
TRBJ1-2 NA TRBD1 TRBV5-6 CASSPPGRGTDASFYGYTF TGTGCCAGCAGTCCACCGGGTAGGGGGACAGACGCAAGTTTCTATGGCTACACCTTC
TRBJ1-1 NA NA TRBV11-2 CASSFAEIEAFF TGTGCCAGCAGCTTCGCGGAAATTGAAGCTTTCTTT
TRBJ2-7 NA TRBD1 TRBV18 CASSPWNGDRGFHEQYF TGTGCCAGCTCACCATGGAATGGGGACAGGGGGTTCCACGAGCAGTACTTC
TRBJ2-1 few TRBD2 TRBV10-3 CAISETSGRNEQFF TGTGCCATCAGTGAGACTAGCGGGCGCAATGAGCAGTTCTTC
TRBJ2-1 NA TRBD2 TRBV6-4 CASSPGTRGYNEQFF TGTGCCAGCAGCCCCGGGACTAGGGGTTACAATGAGCAGTTCTTC
TRBJ2-7 NA TRBD1 TRBV7-9 CASSLRGTGNEQYF TGTGCCAGCAGCTTACGCGGGACAGGGAACGAGCAGTACTTC
TRBJ2-1 NA TRBD2 TRBV7-3 CASSLTGLAGYNEQFF TGTGCCAGCAGCTTAACGGGACTAGCGGGGTACAATGAGCAGTTCTTC
TRBJ1-1 NA TRBD1 TRBV5-6 CASSPGQVGTEAFF TGTGCCAGCAGCCCGGGACAGGTGGGGACTGAAGCTTTCTTT